Following are 15 T cell receptor beta chains from one sample sequenced in a study of Ad26.COV2.S vaccination and SARS-CoV-2 variants. The assay was immunoSEQ multiplex PCR, and TCRdb's table has in-frame clones only and misses some. The sample lists about 400,000 clones; 70% to 90% were seen once. The treatment: roughly 18 received Ad26.COV2.S at low or high dose, single or two shots; several received placebo; per-sample allocation not given. Sampling was done on day 63 after the first vaccine or placebo injection. The material was peripheral blood, obtained in a trial of Ad26.COV2.S vaccine versus placebo. These receptors all come from a person aged 18-60 years who received the Ad26.COV2.S COVID-19 vaccine or a placebo.

The rearrangement joins TRBV21-1 to TRBJ2-1; TRBD2, the table's D call, lacks a check against the DNA. TRBV21-1 is tagged as a pseudogene. This CDR3 is built from 23 residues. The CDR3 is CASSKDANGLAGRGATLRDEQFF. The CDR3 nucleotides are TGTGCCAGCAGCAAAGACGCGAACGGGCTAGCGGGACGGGGGGCAACATTGCGGGATGAGCAGTTCTTC.

The chain uses TRBV20-1 and TRBJ1-5; unclear D gene. The CDR3 loop spans 11 amino acids. Germline V lookup: CDR1 DFQATT, CDR2 SNEGSKA (reference sequence). Trimming cost V 4 bases and J 7 bases, with 8 bases left between them. CDR3 sequence reads: CSAIAGQPQHF. CDR3 bases: TGCAGTGCTATTGCTGGGCAGCCCCAGCATTTT.

The rearrangement links TRBV14 to TRBJ2-1; 7 bases fit TRBD1. The V and J ends lost 4 bases and 6 bases, in that order; junction bases with no gene match: 3. The CDR3 is 13 amino acids. Germline V gives CDR1 SGHDN, CDR2 FVKESK. CDR3 sequence (DNA): TGTGCCAGCAGCCTCGGACAGGTCAATGAGCAGTTCTTC. Translated: CASSLGQVNEQFF.

This chain links TRBV6-5 with TRBJ2-7; unclear D gene. Per the germline V gene, CDR1 is MNHEY and CDR2 is SVGAGI. The CDR3 runs to 15 residues. V lost 0 bases and J lost 2, with 11 bases in between. Here the CDR3 reads CASSYSRQQTYEQYF. CDR3 sequence (DNA): TGTGCCAGCAGTTACTCGAGGCAACAGACCTACGAGCAGTACTTC.

The chain employs TRBV7-2 and TRBJ2-1; 8 nucleotides line up with TRBD1. J was trimmed by 1 base and V by 1 base; bases with no gene match: 0. The CDR3 has 15 amino acids. Looked up from germline, CDR1 is SGHTA and CDR2 is FQGNSA. The CDR3 region has the DNA TGTGCCAGCAGCTTAGGGACAGGGTCCTACAATGAGCAGTTCTTC. The encoded protein is CASSLGTGSYNEQFF.

This clone was seen a few times. This CDR3 is CASSPGDQGYNEQFF. CDR3 in DNA: TGTGCCAGCAGTCCGGGGGACCAGGGTTACAATGAGCAGTTCTTC. The V call is TRBV28, the J call TRBJ2-1; D may be TRBD2 (6 bases). CDR1 and CDR2 from the germline V gene are MDHEN and SYDVKM. This CDR3 region has 15 residues. V was shortened by 5 bases and J by 4 bases, with 15 bases between the two germline ends.

J is TRBJ2-3 and V is TRBV18; 7 nucleotides agree with TRBD1. Germline values: CDR1 KGHSH, CDR2 LQKENI. CDR3 length: 14 amino acids. J gave up 5 bases and V 0 bases, and 2 bases lay outside the gene matches. CDR3 sequence (DNA): TGTGCCAGCTCACCACCGACAGGGAGAGATACGCAGTATTTT. Its translation is CASSPPTGRDTQYF.

Note on this clone: This sample also contains other DNA sequences that code for the same CDR3. The DNA for the CDR3 is TGTGCCAGCAGTGCCCAGGGAAACAATCAGCCCCAGCATTTT. Encoded protein: CASSAQGNNQPQHF. V is TRBV2 and J is TRBJ1-5, with D maybe TRBD1 (5 bases). Germline loops: CDR1 SNHLY, CDR2 FYNNEI. The V gene lost 4 bases and the J gene lost 3 bases, with 10 bases spanning the gap. CDR3 length: 14 amino acids.

J is TRBJ1-3 and V is TRBV6-5; D is undetermined. Looked up from germline, CDR1 is MNHEY and CDR2 is SVGAGI. V lost 5 bases, J lost 0 bases, and 11 bases lay in between. The CDR3 loop spans 15 amino acids. In DNA, the CDR3 is TGTGCCAGCAGTCCTTCACACCACTCTGGAAACACCATATATTTT. Amino acid sequence: CASSPSHHSGNTIYF.

CDR3 region: CASSLEGRGGHEQYF. The CDR3 DNA sequence: TGTGCCAGCAGCTTGGAAGGCAGGGGAGGCCACGAGCAGTACTTC. This chain joins TRBV5-7 and TRBJ2-7; the D gene could be TRBD1 or TRBD2 (6 bases each). TRBV5-7 falls under the ORF class, with uncertain function. V shed 0 bases and J shed 5 bases, with 15 bases lying between them. This CDR3 contains 15 residues.

In its sample, this clone was seen once. The chain combines TRBV19 with TRBJ1-2; tentatively, D is TRBD1 (5 bases). CDR1 is LNHDA and CDR2 is SQIVND in the germline V gene (reference sequence). The CDR3 totals 13 residues. V dropped 8 bases and J dropped 4 bases, with 14 bases sitting between them. The CDR3 loop reads CASFQGFLYGYTF. In nucleotides, the CDR3 is TGTGCCAGTTTCCAGGGATTCCTCTATGGCTACACCTTC.

The chain employs TRBV12-3 or TRBV12-4 and TRBJ2-7; weak D call: TRBD2 (5 bases). V was cut by 6 bases and J by 3 bases, with 12 bases left in between. The CDR3 loop spans 13 amino acids. The CDR3 is CASSPGELYEQYF. The CDR3 DNA reads TGTGCCAGCAGCCCTGGGGAGCTCTACGAGCAGTACTTC.

CDR3 DNA: TGCGCCAGCAGCCAAGGACTAGCGGGGTCCTACGAGCAGTACTTC. This encodes CASSQGLAGSYEQYF. The chain recombines TRBV5-1 with TRBJ2-7; 12 bases agree with TRBD2. Germline values: CDR1 SGHRS, CDR2 YFSETQ. V dropped 4 bases and J dropped 1; count of bases not matched to a gene: 3. CDR3 length: 15 residues.

The CDR3 DNA follows: TGTGCCAGCAGCCTCGGACTAGTGGGAGGTAACAATGAGCAGTTCTTC. Protein product: CASSLGLVGGNNEQFF. The rearrangement uses TRBV3-1 (or the pseudogene TRBV3-2) and TRBJ2-1; 7 bases align to TRBD2. CDR3 length equals 16 residues. V gave up 4 bases and J gave up 5 bases; unmatched junction bases: 11. Germline assignment: CDR1 LGHDT and CDR2 YNNKEL (reference sequence).

The chain combines TRBV4-2 with TRBJ1-2, with 8 nucleotides matching TRBD1. From germline, CDR1 is LGHNA and CDR2 YNFKEQ. This CDR3 spans 15 amino acids. Trimming cost V 0 bases and J 2 bases; bases outside gene matches: 2. This CDR3 is CASSQDGQGNYGYTF. For the CDR3, the DNA is TGTGCCAGCAGCCAAGACGGACAGGGAAACTATGGCTACACCTTC.